Each of the 27 T cell receptor beta chains below was sequenced from the same sample in a study of metastatic and nonmetastatic thyroid tumors. Using MiXCR, TCRdb reanalyzed the PCR reads. The sample contains around 34,000 clones, 15% to 20% of which appear only once. Thyroid surgery was preceded by no treatment in any patient. Sequenced input: blood. The source of these receptors is a female donor with papillary thyroid cancer or a benign thyroid nodule (not recorded which). Some clones in this sample may be carry-over from other donors' samples.

This clone was detected ten times or more. This chain uses TRBV2 with TRBJ1-4; 7 positions agree with TRBD1. V was clipped by 7 bases and J by 4 bases; unmatched bases: 3. This CDR3 spans 13 amino acids. Germline V gene data show CDR1 as SNHLY and CDR2 as FYNNEI. CDR3 bases: TGTGCCAGCACGGGACAGATTAATGAAAAACTGTTTTTT. Amino acids: CASTGQINEKLFF.

A few counts support this clone. This chain links TRBV6-2 or TRBV6-3 with TRBJ2-7, with 8 bases that match TRBD2. The CDR3 has 15 residues. With V trimmed by 2 bases and J by 4 bases, 7 bases remained unmatched. From germline, CDR1 is MNHEY and CDR2 SVGEGT. Written as DNA, the CDR3 is TGTGCCAGCAGTTACGTCGCGGGAGGAGCATACGAGCAGTACTTC. Encoded protein: CASSYVAGGAYEQYF.

This clone was seen repeatedly, ten times or more. The chain combines TRBV5-5 with TRBJ1-4; no reliable D call. The CDR3 has 13 residues. Germline CDR1 SGHKS, CDR2 YYEKEE (reference sequence). V was cut by 9 bases and J by 8 bases, with 17 bases left in between. CDR3 DNA sequence: TGTGCCACTCAGCGGTCTGGAGGGGAAAAACTGTTTTTT. Amino acid sequence: CATQRSGGEKLFF.

This clone was detected many times. The CDR3 sequence is CASSLDLRQPQHF. CDR3 bases: TGTGCCAGCAGCTTAGATCTGAGGCAGCCCCAGCATTTT. The rearrangement links TRBV5-5 to TRBJ1-5; no firm D call. Trimming removed 2 bases at V and 7 bases at J, with 10 bases between. The CDR3 is 13 amino acids. Germline values: CDR1 SGHKS, CDR2 YYEKEE (reference sequence).

This clone was seen just once. The V call is TRBV20-1, the J call TRBJ1-6; the D gene is possibly TRBD1 (6 bases). This CDR3 is 13 amino acids long. Trimming took 6 bases from V and 4 from J, leaving 10 bases between them. The germline V gene has CDR1 DFQATT and CDR2 SNEGSKA (reference sequence). CDR3: CSARTAYNSPLHF. In DNA form, the CDR3 reads TGCAGTGCGCGGACAGCTTATAATTCACCCCTCCACTTT.

This clone was found many times. V usage is TRBV25-1 and J usage is TRBJ1-1, with D uncertain. CDR1 is MGHDK, CDR2 SYGVNS, per germline. This CDR3 is 13 amino acids long. Trimming stripped 7 bases from V and 5 bases from J, with 14 bases between. CDR3 in amino acids: CASKDPGRTEAFF. DNA for the CDR3: TGTGCCAGCAAGGACCCGGGCCGAACTGAAGCTTTCTTT. Variable domain in full (rest from reference TRBV25-1 and TRBJ1-1): EADIYQTPRYLVIGTGKKITLECSQTMGHDKMYWYQQDPGMELHLIHYSYGVNSTEKGDLSSESTVSRIRTEHFPLTLESARPSHTSQYLCASKDPGRTEAFFGQGTRLTVV.

The V call is TRBV13, the J call TRBJ2-2, with TRBD2 as a possible D gene (5 bases). From germline, CDR1 is PRHDT and CDR2 FYEKMQ (reference sequence). This CDR3 comprises 18 residues. Between the trimmed V and J ends, which lost 5 bases and 0 bases, there was a span of 19 bases. The CDR3 DNA reads as TGTGCCAGCAGCCCCTCGGGATCCCCCGGGCCGAACACCGGGGAGCTGTTTTTT. This encodes CASSPSGSPGPNTGELFF.

Many counts were recorded for this clone. The chain links TRBV12-3 or TRBV12-4 to TRBJ2-7; TRBD1 aligns across 9 bases. The CDR3 sequence is 14 residues long. The V segment lost 6 bases and the J segment 0 bases; nucleotides outside the gene matches: 3. The CDR3: CASSPQGASYEQYF. The CDR3 nucleotides are TGTGCCAGCAGCCCACAGGGGGCCTCCTACGAGCAGTACTTC.

This clone was seen repeatedly, ten times or more. This chain uses TRBV11-2 with TRBJ2-5; maybe TRBD2 (6 bases). This CDR3 spans 14 amino acids. With 5 bases removed from V and 5 bases from J, the gap between germline ends came to 15 bases. Per germline, CDR1 SGHAT and CDR2 FQNNGV. The CDR3 coding sequence is TGTGCCAGCAGCCTTAGCGGAGGGGTGGAGACCCAGTACTTC. Translating it yields CASSLSGGVETQYF.

The table lists this clone with many counts. The chain couples TRBV19 to TRBJ2-5, with no clear D. Trimming left V 6 bases short and J 5 bases short, with 7 bases between. The CDR3 runs 11 residues. Germline CDR1 reads LNHDA; CDR2 reads SQIVND (reference sequence). The DNA for the CDR3 is TGTGCCAGTAGAGCCCGTGAGACCCAGTACTTC. This encodes CASRARETQYF.

This sequence joins TRBV19 and TRBJ1-5, with D possibly matching TRBD1 (6 bases). This CDR3 has 18 residues. V gave up 9 bases and J gave up 0 bases, with 24 bases separating them. CDR1 and CDR2 (germline): LNHDA, SQIVND (reference sequence). CDR3 in amino acids: CARPRNRDQAYSNQPQHF. DNA of the CDR3: TGTGCCAGACCCCGTAACAGGGATCAGGCCTATAGCAATCAGCCCCAGCATTTT.

Many counts were recorded for this clone. V usage is TRBV3-1 and J usage is TRBJ1-3; D uncertain. Per germline, CDR1 LGHDT and CDR2 YNNKEL (reference sequence). V was pared by 2 bases and J by 8 bases, with 7 bases between. This CDR3 is built from 12 residues. The CDR3 sequence is CASSQNEYTIYF. As DNA, the CDR3 is TGTGCCAGCAGCCAAAATGAGTACACCATATATTTT. The variable domain in full, with the rest retrieved from reference TRBV3-1 and TRBJ1-3, is DTAVSQTPKYLVTQMGNDKSIKCEQNLGHDTMYWYKQDSKKFLKIMFSYNNKELIINETVPNRFSPKSPDKAHLNLHINSLELGDSAVYFCASSQNEYTIYFGEGSWLTVV.

This clone was seen repeatedly, ten times or more. The V gene is TRBV5-6, the J gene TRBJ2-3, with TRBD1 matching over 7 bases. J gave up 2 bases and V 0 bases, and 3 bases lay outside the gene matches. Germline CDR1 and CDR2: SGHDT and YYEEEE. The length of the CDR3 is 15 residues. CDR3 residues: CASSLAGGVTDTQYF. The CDR3 bases are TGTGCCAGCAGCTTGGCAGGGGGAGTCACAGATACGCAGTATTTT.

This clone was observed a few times. The CDR3 does not close with the conserved phenylalanine or tryptophan, likely indicating a read error. This chain joins TRBV29-1 and TRBJ1-1, with D uncertain. The V end lost 0 bases, the J end lost 7 bases, and 12 bases lay between the germline ends. The CDR3 covers 13 residues. Germline V CDR1 and CDR2: SQVTM, ANQGSEA. CDR3: CSVEEREGNEAFV. CDR3 coding DNA: TGCAGCGTTGAAGAGAGGGAGGGCAATGAAGCTTTCGTT.

This clone came up many times. The chain carries TRBV27 and TRBJ2-1; D is possibly TRBD1 (6 bases). The CDR3 sequence is 15 residues long. Between the trimmed V and J ends, which lost 2 bases and 7 bases, there was a span of 15 bases. In germline, CDR1 is MNHEY, CDR2 SMNVEV (reference sequence). The CDR3 region is CASSLLAGVNNEQFF. In DNA, the CDR3 is TGTGCCAGCAGTTTACTGGCAGGGGTGAATAATGAGCAGTTCTTC.

This clone was seen repeatedly, ten times or more. The chain is built from TRBV5-1 and TRBJ2-1; maybe TRBD2 (6 bases). The CDR3 extends over 15 amino acids. Trimming cost V 0 bases and J 6 bases, with 13 bases left between them. CDR1 is SGHRS, CDR2 YFSETQ, per germline. DNA for the CDR3: TGCGCCAGCAGCTTGGCGCCGGGAGCAGTCAATGAGCAGTTCTTC. Encoded protein: CASSLAPGAVNEQFF.

This clone turned up a few times. This sequence joins TRBV6-5 and TRBJ2-2, with D tentatively TRBD1 (6 bases). The CDR3 is 14 amino acids. Germline CDR1 is MNHEY and CDR2 is SVGAGI. The V end was cut by 8 bases, the J end by 7 bases, with 17 bases between. CDR3 coding DNA: TGTGCCAGCCGTACTCGGACAGTTGGCGGGGAGCTGTTTTTT. Protein sequence: CASRTRTVGGELFF.

This clone appeared many times. The genes are TRBV5-7 and TRBJ2-6, with D hard to call. TRBV5-7 is identified as an open reading frame with a role that is uncertain. V lost 1 base to trimming and J lost 1 base, with 18 bases between them. The CDR3 totals 19 residues. CDR3 loop: CASSLIGWGSQSGANVLTF. The DNA for the CDR3 is TGTGCCAGCAGCTTGATCGGTTGGGGATCCCAATCTGGGGCCAACGTCCTGACTTTC.

This clone was observed at least ten times. The chain carries TRBV7-2 and TRBJ1-1; possible D gene TRBD1, 6 bases. Trimming removed 3 bases from V and 5 bases from J, with 13 bases in between. CDR1 SGHTA and CDR2 FQGNSA come from the germline V gene. CDR3 length: 14 amino acids. CDR3 region: CASSFLTGKTEAFF. The CDR3 DNA follows: TGTGCCAGCAGCTTCCTGACAGGCAAAACTGAAGCTTTCTTT.

This clone has more than one count but fewer than ten. This chain uses TRBV10-3 with TRBJ2-2; either TRBD1 or TRBD2 may fit D (5 bases each). Germline assignment: CDR1 ENHRY and CDR2 SYGVKD. Trimming stripped 5 bases from V and 3 bases from J, with 16 bases between. The CDR3 runs to 16 residues. CDR3 nucleotide sequence: TGTGCCATCAGTAAATCCGGGACCACGGACACCGGGGAGCTGTTTTTT. This encodes CAISKSGTTDTGELFF.

This clone was detected ten times or more. The chain joins TRBV2 to TRBJ2-7, with 8 bases fitting TRBD2. Germline lookup yields CDR1 SNHLY and CDR2 FYNNEI. The CDR3 is 12 residues long. The ends lost 6 bases at V and 6 bases at J; junction bases unmatched: 4. CDR3 coding DNA: TGTGCCAGCAGGGGACTAGTGGGCGAGCAGTACTTC. It codes for CASRGLVGEQYF.

This clone is categorized as medium-sized. The rearrangement uses TRBV6-1 and TRBJ1-6; 8 nucleotides align to TRBD1. This CDR3 has 14 residues. The V and J ends lost 2 bases and 7 bases, in that order; junction bases with no gene match: 1. The germline V gene has CDR1 MNHNS and CDR2 SASEGT. The CDR3 protein is CASSERQGNSPLHF. As DNA, the CDR3 is TGTGCCAGCAGTGAACGACAGGGGAATTCACCCCTCCACTTT.

This clone has a handful of counts. The chain recombines TRBV19 with TRBJ2-1; D is unresolved. This CDR3 has 17 amino acids. The V end was cut by 5 bases, the J end by 0 bases, with 17 bases between. The germline V gene encodes CDR1 LNHDA and CDR2 SQIVND (reference sequence). CDR3 in DNA: TGTGCCAGTAGTCCGCCCTTGGGCGCCAGCTCCTACAATGAGCAGTTCTTC. It specifies CASSPPLGASSYNEQFF.

Details on this clone: Germline and junction disagree at one end, which may indicate a read error. Other DNA sequences in this specimen translate into the identical CDR3. The genes are TRBV5-4 and TRBJ1-3; D not resolved. The length of the CDR3 is 14 residues. Per the germline V gene, CDR1 is SGHNT and CDR2 is YYREEE (reference sequence). CDR3 sequence (DNA): TGTGCCAGCAGCTTGGGGCCGTCTGGGAACACCATATATTTT. Translation: CASSLGPSGNTIYF.

This clone is medium-sized in the sample. The chain recombines TRBV7-2 with TRBJ2-2; 12 bases map to TRBD2. The CDR3 has 16 amino acids. Unmatched junction bases numbered 4, after V lost 5 bases and J lost 3 bases. Germline V gene data show CDR1 as SGHTA and CDR2 as FQGNSA. The CDR3 is CASSPSGGADTGELFF. The CDR3 nucleotides read TGTGCCAGCAGCCCTAGCGGGGGGGCCGACACCGGGGAGCTGTTTTTT.

This clone was recorded at least ten times. The gene calls are TRBV6-1 and TRBJ1-1; 9 bases agree with TRBD1. Per the germline V gene, CDR1 is MNHNS and CDR2 is SASEGT. The CDR3 is 16 amino acids. After removal of 4 bases from V and 2 bases from J, the junction contained 8 bases not matched to a gene. Written as DNA, the CDR3 is TGTGCCAGCAGTGGGTTGGGACAGGGTAAAAACACTGAAGCTTTCTTT. This gives the protein CASSGLGQGKNTEAFF.

The chain employs TRBV4-2 and TRBJ1-1, with 7 nucleotides matching TRBD1. This CDR3 has 14 amino acids. J lost 1 base, V lost 3 bases, and 2 bases had no gene match. Germline lookup yields CDR1 LGHNA and CDR2 YNFKEQ. CDR3 nucleotide sequence: TGTGCCAGCAGCCATCAGGGGGAGAACACTGAAGCTTTCTTT. It specifies CASSHQGENTEAFF.